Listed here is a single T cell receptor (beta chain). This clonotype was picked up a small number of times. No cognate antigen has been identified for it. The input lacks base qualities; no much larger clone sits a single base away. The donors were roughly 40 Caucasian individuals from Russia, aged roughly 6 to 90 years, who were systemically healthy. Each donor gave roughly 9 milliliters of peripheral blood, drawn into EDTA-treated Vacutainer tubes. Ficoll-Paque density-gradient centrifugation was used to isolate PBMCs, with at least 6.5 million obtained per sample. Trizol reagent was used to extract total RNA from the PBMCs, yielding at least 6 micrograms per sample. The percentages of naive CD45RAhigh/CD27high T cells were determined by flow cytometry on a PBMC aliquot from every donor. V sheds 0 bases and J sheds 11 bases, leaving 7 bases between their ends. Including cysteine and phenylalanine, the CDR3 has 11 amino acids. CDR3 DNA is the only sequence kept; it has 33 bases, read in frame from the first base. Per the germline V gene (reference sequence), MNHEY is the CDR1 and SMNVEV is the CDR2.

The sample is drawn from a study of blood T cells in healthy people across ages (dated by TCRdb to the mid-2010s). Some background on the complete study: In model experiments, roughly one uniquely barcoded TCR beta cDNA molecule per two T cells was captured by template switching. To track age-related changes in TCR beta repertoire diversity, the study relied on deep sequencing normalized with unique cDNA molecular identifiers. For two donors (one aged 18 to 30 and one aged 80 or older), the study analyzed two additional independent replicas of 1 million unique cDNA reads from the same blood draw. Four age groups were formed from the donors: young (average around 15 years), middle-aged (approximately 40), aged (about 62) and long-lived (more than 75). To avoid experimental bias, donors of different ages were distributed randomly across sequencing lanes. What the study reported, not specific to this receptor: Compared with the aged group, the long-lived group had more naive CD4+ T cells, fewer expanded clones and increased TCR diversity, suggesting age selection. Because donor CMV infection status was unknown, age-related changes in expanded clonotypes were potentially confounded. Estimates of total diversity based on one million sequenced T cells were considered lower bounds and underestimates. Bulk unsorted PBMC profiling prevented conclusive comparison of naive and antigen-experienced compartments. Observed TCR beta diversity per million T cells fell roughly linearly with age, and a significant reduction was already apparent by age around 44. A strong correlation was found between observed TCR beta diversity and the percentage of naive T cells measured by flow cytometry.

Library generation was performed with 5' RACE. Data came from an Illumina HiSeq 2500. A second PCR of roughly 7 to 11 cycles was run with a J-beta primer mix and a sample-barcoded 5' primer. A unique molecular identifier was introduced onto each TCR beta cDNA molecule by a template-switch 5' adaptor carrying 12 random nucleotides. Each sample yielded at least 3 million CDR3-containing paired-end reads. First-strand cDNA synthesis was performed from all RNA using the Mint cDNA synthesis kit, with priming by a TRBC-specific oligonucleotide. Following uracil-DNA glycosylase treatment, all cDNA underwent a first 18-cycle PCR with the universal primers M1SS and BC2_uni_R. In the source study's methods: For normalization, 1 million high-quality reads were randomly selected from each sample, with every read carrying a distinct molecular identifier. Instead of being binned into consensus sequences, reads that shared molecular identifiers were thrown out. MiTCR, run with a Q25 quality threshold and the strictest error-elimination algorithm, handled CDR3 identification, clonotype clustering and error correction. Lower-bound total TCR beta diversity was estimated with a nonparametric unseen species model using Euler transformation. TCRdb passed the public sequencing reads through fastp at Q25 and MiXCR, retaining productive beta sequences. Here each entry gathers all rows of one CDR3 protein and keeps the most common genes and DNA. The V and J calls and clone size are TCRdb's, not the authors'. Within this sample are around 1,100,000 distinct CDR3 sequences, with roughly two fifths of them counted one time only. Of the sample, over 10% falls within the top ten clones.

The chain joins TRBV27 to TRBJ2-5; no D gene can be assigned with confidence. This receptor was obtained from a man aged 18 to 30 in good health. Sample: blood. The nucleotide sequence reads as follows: TGTGCCAGCAGTTTATCCATAATACAGTACTTC. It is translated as CASSLSIIQYF.